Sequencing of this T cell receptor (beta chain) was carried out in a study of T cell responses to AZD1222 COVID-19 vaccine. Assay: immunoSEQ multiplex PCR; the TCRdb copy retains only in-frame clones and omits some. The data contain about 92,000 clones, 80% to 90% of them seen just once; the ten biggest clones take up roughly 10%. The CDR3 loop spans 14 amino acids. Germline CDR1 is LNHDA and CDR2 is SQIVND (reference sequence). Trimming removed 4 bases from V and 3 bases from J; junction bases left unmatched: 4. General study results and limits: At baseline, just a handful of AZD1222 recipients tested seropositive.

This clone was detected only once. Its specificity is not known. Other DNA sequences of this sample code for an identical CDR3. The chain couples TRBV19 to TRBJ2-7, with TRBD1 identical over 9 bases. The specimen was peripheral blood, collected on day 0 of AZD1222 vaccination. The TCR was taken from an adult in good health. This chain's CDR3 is CASSSTGQGYEQYF. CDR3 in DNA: TGTGCCAGTAGTAGCACGGGACAGGGCTACGAGCAGTACTTC.